This paragraph covers one TCR beta chain sequence. Its target is not known. TCRdb reprocessed the RT-PCR reads via MiXCR and lists one record per CDR3 protein. The sample shows roughly 670,000 distinct CDR3 sequences, 12% to 15% of them seen only once. The data were obtained in a study of response to subunit inactivated influenza vaccine. Overall study results and limits: Authors proposed each seasonal influenza vaccination draws in few new T cells.

V lost 3 bases and J 7 bases, leaving 16 bases between the germline ends. Per the germline V gene, CDR1 is LNHNV and CDR2 is YYDKDF (reference sequence). This CDR3 has 15 residues. The clonotype was recovered from a man between 45 and 60 years old who received an inactivated influenza vaccine. The chain uses TRBV15 and TRBJ2-1; D not resolved. Sequences were derived from PBMCs from blood, sampled less than 15 days before vaccination. CDR3 sequence: CATSRRRQLSNEQFF. The CDR3 DNA follows: TGTGCCACCAGCAGGAGACGACAACTTTCGAATGAGCAGTTCTTC.